The entry that follows covers one T cell receptor (beta chain) sequence. Antigen unknown. PCR used 60 Vbeta primers and 13 Jbeta primers. The table came from immunoSEQ multiplex PCR; TCRdb's copy has only in-frame clones and leaves some out. This table holds approximately 100,000 clones, 74% found once. This sample was included in a study of cytomegalovirus exposure and HLA in healthy donors. Study-wide results and caveats: By a later analysis, the bulk of CMV-associated TCR beta chains appeared HLA-restricted.

Germline V gene data show CDR1 as KGHSH and CDR2 as LQKENI. The V end was cut by 2 bases, the J end by 7 bases, with 14 bases between. This CDR3 contains 14 residues. Sequenced material: PBMCs. The receptor comes from a male donor in good health and CMV-seronegative. The gene calls are TRBV18 and TRBJ1-2; D not certain. CDR3 loop: CASSPASQFGGYTF. DNA of the CDR3: TGTGCCAGCTCACCAGCATCACAGTTCGGTGGCTACACCTTC.